This TCR beta chain was found in a study of T cell changes during pregnancy in multiple sclerosis. Sequenced by immunoSEQ multiplex PCR; TCRdb stores in-frame clones only, minus some. The sample has about 83,000 clones; around 96% are singletons. The CDR3 consists of 14 residues. V gave up 2 bases and J gave up 7 bases; unmatched junction bases: 7. Germline-derived CDR1 and CDR2 are MGHDK and SYGVNS. Material: peripheral blood, obtained in the second trimester of pregnancy. The TCR comes from a female donor with multiple sclerosis, enrolled in a pregnancy study. This chain uses TRBV25-1 with TRBJ1-2, with 7 positions matching TRBD1. The CDR3 sequence is CASSEVGTASGYTF. The DNA of the CDR3 is TGTGCCAGCAGTGAAGTTGGGACAGCGAGTGGCTACACCTTC.